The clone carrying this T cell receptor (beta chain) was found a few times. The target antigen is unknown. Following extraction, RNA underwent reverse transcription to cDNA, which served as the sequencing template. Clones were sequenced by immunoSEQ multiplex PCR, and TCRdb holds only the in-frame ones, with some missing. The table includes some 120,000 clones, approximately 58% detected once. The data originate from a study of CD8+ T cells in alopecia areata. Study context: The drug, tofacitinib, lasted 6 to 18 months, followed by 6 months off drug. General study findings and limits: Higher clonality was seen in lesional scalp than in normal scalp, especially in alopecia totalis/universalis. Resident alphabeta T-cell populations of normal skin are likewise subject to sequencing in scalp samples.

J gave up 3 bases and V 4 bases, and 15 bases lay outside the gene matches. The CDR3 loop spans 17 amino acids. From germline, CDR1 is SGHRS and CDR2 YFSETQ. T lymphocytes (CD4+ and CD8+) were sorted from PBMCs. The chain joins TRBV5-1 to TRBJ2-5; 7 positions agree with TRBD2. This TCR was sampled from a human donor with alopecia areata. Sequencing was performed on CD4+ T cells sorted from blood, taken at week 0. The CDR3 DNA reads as TGCGCCAGCAGCCGACAAGGGCTGGGACTATTCGAAGAGACCCAGTACTTC. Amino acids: CASSRQGLGLFEETQYF.